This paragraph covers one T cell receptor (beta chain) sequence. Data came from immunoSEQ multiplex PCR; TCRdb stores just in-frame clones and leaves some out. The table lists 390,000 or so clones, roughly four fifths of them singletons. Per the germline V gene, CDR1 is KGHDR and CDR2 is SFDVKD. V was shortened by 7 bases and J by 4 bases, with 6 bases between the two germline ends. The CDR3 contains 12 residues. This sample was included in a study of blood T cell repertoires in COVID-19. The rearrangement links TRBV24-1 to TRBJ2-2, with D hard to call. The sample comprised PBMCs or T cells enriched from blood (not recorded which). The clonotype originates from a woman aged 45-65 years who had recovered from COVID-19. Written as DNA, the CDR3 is TGTGCCACCAGATCCCTCACCGGGGAGCTGTTTTTT. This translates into CATRSLTGELFF.